Included here is one T cell receptor beta chain sequence, with context. Its antigen remains unidentified. This entry comes from a study of T-cell memory formation after mild COVID-19. The wider study: There were largely donor-specific TCR clusters.

Broader study findings: Within pre-infection memory, some responding clones were found, suggesting cross-reactive memory joined. What remained unconfirmed was the SARS-CoV-2 specificity of second-wave clones peaking on day 37.

Germline CDR1 is KGHSH and CDR2 is LQKENI. This CDR3 has 16 residues. The V and J ends lost 4 bases and 4 bases, in that order; junction bases with no gene match: 7. Employing constant-segment primers, 5'RACE generated TCR alpha and TCR beta cDNA libraries bearing sample barcodes and UMIs. TCRdb redid the calling of the 5' RACE reads with MiXCR, one entry per CDR3 protein. The sample gives some 340,000 distinct CDR3 sequences, 10% to 15% of which show up once; over 20% is in the top ten. Sequenced sample: PBMCs or a T cell subset sorted from them (not recorded which). V usage is TRBV18 and J usage is TRBJ2-6; TRBD1 matches at 7 bases. This receptor was identified in a young man who had mild COVID-19 (a few samples of this study predate the infection). Cell type and time point are not known. CDR3 DNA: TGTGCCAGCTCACTCGTGACAGGGTACGGGGCCAACGTCCTGACTTTC. This sequence encodes CASSLVTGYGANVLTF.